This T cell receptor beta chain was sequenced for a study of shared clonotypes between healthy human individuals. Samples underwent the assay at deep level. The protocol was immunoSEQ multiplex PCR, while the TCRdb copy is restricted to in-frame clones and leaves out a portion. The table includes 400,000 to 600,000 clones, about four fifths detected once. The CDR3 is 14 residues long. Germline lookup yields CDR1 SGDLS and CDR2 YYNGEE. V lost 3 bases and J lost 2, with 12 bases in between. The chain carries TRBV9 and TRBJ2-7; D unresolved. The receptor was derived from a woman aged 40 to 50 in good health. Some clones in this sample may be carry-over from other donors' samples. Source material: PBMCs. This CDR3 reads CASSARFEPYEQYF. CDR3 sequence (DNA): TGTGCCAGCAGCGCCCGTTTCGAGCCCTACGAGCAGTACTTC.